The 18 T cell receptor beta chains presented below share a single source sample, sequenced in a study of blood T cell repertoires in COVID-19. Profiling relied on immunoSEQ multiplex PCR, and the TCRdb table lists in-frame clones only, not all of them. The repertoire holds roughly 250,000 clones, with about 70% as singletons. The sequenced sample consisted of peripheral blood. The receptors were sampled from a woman of 80 years or more with acute or convalescent COVID-19.

In this sample, this clone turned up once. This chain links TRBV12-2 with TRBJ2-7; TRBD1 reflects the table's D call only, with no check against the DNA. TRBV12-2 is noted as a pseudogene. The CDR3 extends over 12 amino acids. DNA of the CDR3: TGTCCACGAGGCAGGGGAGTCTACGAGCAGTACTTC. Protein: CPRGRGVYEQYF.

The sample holds one count of this clone. The V gene is TRBV24-1, the J gene TRBJ1-2; 7 nucleotides align to TRBD1. Per germline, CDR1 KGHDR and CDR2 SFDVKD. This CDR3 has 14 amino acids. The ends lost 4 bases at V and 7 bases at J; junction bases unmatched: 8. The CDR3: CATSDVDRVGGYTF. The CDR3, as DNA: TGTGCCACCAGTGACGTTGACAGGGTCGGTGGCTACACCTTC.

This rearrangement joins TRBV7-2 to TRBJ1-2; D is uncertain. Between the trimmed V and J ends, which lost 1 base and 3 bases, there was a span of 9 bases. This CDR3 has 14 residues. The germline V gene has CDR1 SGHTA and CDR2 FQGNSA. CDR3 protein: CASSLVSADYGYTF. CDR3 bases: TGTGCCAGCAGCTTAGTATCGGCGGACTATGGCTACACCTTC.

This chain links TRBV11-2 with TRBJ1-1; no firm D call. V gave up 5 bases and J gave up 4 bases, with 14 bases separating them. The CDR3 sequence is 14 residues long. Germline lookup yields CDR1 SGHAT and CDR2 FQNNGV. CDR3 DNA sequence: TGTGCCAGCAGCCTCCTTCCGGGAGGCACTGAAGCTTTCTTT. This encodes CASSLLPGGTEAFF.

This clone has a count of ten or more. The gene calls are TRBV2 and TRBJ1-1, with TRBD1 as a possible D gene (5 bases). The ends were cut back, 10 bases at V and 0 bases at J, with 12 bases in the middle. The CDR3 spans 13 residues. The germline CDR1 and CDR2 sequences are SNHLY and FYNNEI. CDR3 DNA: TGTGCCACCGCGACAGACATGAACACTGAAGCTTTCTTT. Translation: CATATDMNTEAFF.

This clone was picked up a small number of times. CDR3 loop: CASRKGLAPRAEQFF. The CDR3 DNA reads TGCGCCAGCAGAAAGGGGCTAGCGCCCAGGGCGGAGCAGTTCTTC. The V and J genes are TRBV10-2 and TRBJ2-1, with D tentatively TRBD2 (6 bases). With 6 bases removed from V and 10 bases from J, the gap between germline ends came to 22 bases. CDR3 size: 15 residues. Germline V gene lookup returns CDR1 WSHSY and CDR2 SAAADI.

This sequence joins TRBV19 and TRBJ2-4; D might be TRBD1 (5 bases). Trimming stripped 1 base from V and 0 bases from J, with 16 bases between. CDR3 size: 18 residues. Germline V gene data show CDR1 as LNHDA and CDR2 as SQIVND (reference sequence). CDR3 nucleotide sequence: TGTGCCAGTAGTATAGGGCCCCTGAAGGGGCTAGCCAAAAACATTCAGTACTTC. Its translation: CASSIGPLKGLAKNIQYF. Complete variable domain (other parts from reference TRBV19 and TRBJ2-4): DGGITQSPKYLFRKEGQNVTLSCEQNLNHDAMYWYRQDPGQGLRLIYYSQIVNDFQKGDIAEGYSVSREKKESFPLTVTSAQKNPTAFYLCASSIGPLKGLAKNIQYFGAGTRLSVL.

The table lists this clone with a count of one. J is TRBJ2-3 and V is TRBV15; 8 bases line up with TRBD2. The CDR3 extends over 16 amino acids. Germline lookup yields CDR1 LNHNV and CDR2 YYDKDF (reference sequence). Trimming cost V 4 bases and J 0 bases; bases outside gene matches: 6. The CDR3 DNA follows: TGTGCCACCAGCACCCGACTAGCGTCTAGCACAGATACGCAGTATTTT. This translates into CATSTRLASSTDTQYF.

The chain recombines TRBV5-1 with TRBJ2-3, with TRBD1 identical over 8 bases. Germline V gives CDR1 SGHRS, CDR2 YFSETQ. J was trimmed by 2 bases and V by 2 bases; bases with no gene match: 1. The CDR3 covers 14 residues. The CDR3, as DNA: TGCGCCAGCAGCTTCCAGGGGGCCACAGATACGCAGTATTTT. Protein: CASSFQGATDTQYF.

This clone was recorded only once. The chain is built from TRBV4-2 and TRBJ2-1; TRBD2 might be the D (5 bases). Trimming took 1 base from V and 3 from J, leaving 10 bases between them. The CDR3 contains 15 residues. The germline CDR1 and CDR2 sequences are LGHNA and YNFKEQ. The CDR3 sequence: CASSQVGLIYNEQFF. In DNA form, the CDR3 reads TGTGCCAGCAGCCAAGTTGGACTGATCTACAATGAGCAGTTCTTC.

The chain couples TRBV25-1 to TRBJ2-5; 7 bases are shared with TRBD2. There are 15 residues in the CDR3. CDR1 is MGHDK, CDR2 SYGVNS, per germline. With 3 bases clipped from V and 4 bases from J, the junction kept 8 bases outside the gene matches. The CDR3 DNA reads TGTGCCAGCAGTGACTCGGCTAGCGGCCTAGAGACCCAGTACTTC. It encodes CASSDSASGLETQYF.

The chain joins TRBV18 to TRBJ2-1, with TRBD2 identical over 9 bases. The CDR3 is 16 amino acids. The V gene's germline CDR1 is KGHSH and CDR2 LQKENI. Trimming cost V 0 bases and J 9 bases; bases outside gene matches: 9. This chain's CDR3 is CASSPPGGGAVGEQFF. CDR3 sequence (DNA): TGTGCCAGCTCACCACCGGGCGGGGGGGCCGTCGGTGAGCAGTTCTTC.

CDR3 coding DNA: TGCGCCAGCAGCGCGGGACTAGCGGGAGCAGAGACCCAGTACTTC. Translation: CASSAGLAGAETQYF. V usage is TRBV10-1 and J usage is TRBJ2-5, with 14 bases that match TRBD2. Trimming cost V 6 bases and J 4 bases; bases outside gene matches: 4. The CDR3 consists of 15 residues. Germline assignment: CDR1 WNHNN and CDR2 SYGVQD (reference sequence).

The rearrangement uses TRBV5-6 and TRBJ1-2; D is ambiguous. The CDR3 is 16 residues long. CDR1 SGHDT and CDR2 YYEEEE come from the germline V gene. V gave up 6 bases and J gave up 2 bases, with 20 bases separating them. Here the CDR3 DNA reads TGTGCCAGCATCCGGAGGAGGGCAGCGACAAACTATGGCTACACCTTC. Protein product: CASIRRRAATNYGYTF. Filled out from reference TRBV5-6 and TRBJ1-2, the complete variable domain reads DAGVTQSPTHLIKTRGQQVTLRCSPKSGHDTVSWYQQALGQGPQFIFQYYEEEERQRGNFPDRFSGHQFPNYSSELNVNALLLGDSALYLCASIRRRAATNYGYTFGSGTRLTVV.

This clone was picked up one time. V and J are TRBV11-2 and TRBJ2-7; TRBD2 agrees at 9 bases. Per germline, CDR1 SGHAT and CDR2 FQNNGV. V lost 5 bases to trimming and J lost 6 bases; unmatched junction nucleotides: 14. This CDR3 contains 16 residues. The CDR3 reads CASSPVVGLASLEQYF. The CDR3 nucleotides are TGTGCCAGCAGCCCAGTCGTAGGACTAGCGTCACTCGAGCAGTACTTC.

The chain uses TRBV27 and TRBJ2-4, with TRBD2 matching 13 bases. J was trimmed by 6 bases and V by 2 bases; bases with no gene match: 7. The CDR3 has 17 amino acids. Germline V gene data show CDR1 as MNHEY and CDR2 as SMNVEV (reference sequence). CDR3: CASSLRTSGSRGNIQYF. CDR3 DNA: TGTGCCAGCAGTTTACGGACTAGCGGGAGTAGGGGAAACATTCAGTACTTC.

The chain recombines TRBV27 with TRBJ2-5; D is possibly TRBD1 (6 bases). The CDR3 contains 15 residues. The germline CDR1 and CDR2 sequences are MNHEY and SMNVEV (reference sequence). Trimming stripped 6 bases from V and 2 bases from J, with 16 bases between. The CDR3 bases are TGTGCCAGCAGCCTAAGTTGGACAGTTCAAGAGACCCAGTACTTC. Translated: CASSLSWTVQETQYF.

This chain joins TRBV11-3 and TRBJ1-1, with D tentatively TRBD1 (5 bases). Trimming took 5 bases from V and 3 from J, leaving 16 bases between them. Germline V CDR1 and CDR2: SGHNT, YENEEA. This CDR3 contains 15 residues. The CDR3 DNA reads as TGTGCCAGCAGCCGAACCGCCGGACAAGACACTGAAGCTTTCTTT. Its translation: CASSRTAGQDTEAFF.